The present T cell receptor beta chain was sequenced within a study of blood T cell repertoires in COVID-19. As for the study in general: Acute and convalescent COVID-19 samples came from the United States, Italy and Spain. PBMCs, B-cell-depleted T cells, or T cells were the source of the cDNA or gDNA that made up the material.

In the source study's methods: For nucleated cells, counts were estimated from reference gene primer amplification. TCRdb's table, derived via immunoSEQ multiplex PCR, lists solely in-frame clones and lacks some. From that table come the V and J calls and clone size; the DNA was used to work out D and trimming. The sample yields about 230,000 clones, 84% seen once. What was sequenced was peripheral blood. The receptor's source is a woman of 80 years or more with active or convalescent COVID-19.

CDR3 protein: CASSLGTVEGYTF. The CDR3 region has the DNA TGTGCCAGCAGCTTAGGGACAGTAGAAGGCTACACCTTC. The V call is TRBV11-2, the J call TRBJ1-2; the D gene is possibly TRBD1 (6 bases). The V and J ends lost 1 base and 8 bases respectively, with 11 bases between them. This CDR3 is built from 13 residues. The germline CDR1 and CDR2 sequences are SGHAT and FQNNGV.